This paragraph covers one T cell receptor (beta chain) sequence. There are many counts of this clonotype. The antigen it recognizes is unknown. Per-nucleotide qualities are absent, and no much larger clonotype sits a single base away. The data were obtained in a study of T-cell reconstitution after alpha-beta-depleted transplantation in children (dated by TCRdb to the mid-2010s). Notes on the research overall: Using TCR repertoire profiling, the study quantitatively followed how T-cell immune reconstitution unfolded in children after TCRalphabeta/CD19-depleted allogeneic hematopoietic cell transplantation.

V drops 0 bases and J drops 2 bases, leaving 20 bases in between. The CDR3 measures 17 amino acids from cysteine to phenylalanine. Just the 51-base CDR3 DNA is kept, in frame starting at base 1. Sequences GTSNPN (CDR1) and SVGIG (CDR2) are obtained from the germline V gene (reference sequence). In the paper's terms, the treatment or condition label means: allogeneic hematopoietic cell transplantation with graft depleted of TCRalphabeta T cells and CD19 B cells. The transplant recipients were children given TCRalphabeta/CD19-depleted allogeneic hematopoietic cell grafts. Library generation was performed with PCR. Sequencing used an Illumina HiSeq 2500. To normalize quantification of the TCRbeta repertoire, the TCR libraries were built with molecular barcoding that relied on unique molecular identifiers. Using fastp trimming at Q25 and MiXCR clonotype assembly, TCRdb reanalyzed the public sequencing data and kept in-frame beta chains. A single entry per CDR3 protein holds the most common genes and DNA from its merged rows. This sample has some 830,000 distinct CDR3 sequences in its table, and approximately 15% of those were observed once. The ten top clones hold approximately 5% of the sample.

Study-wide conclusions, independent of this receptor: About two months after transplant, the apparently early recovery of alphabetaT-cell counts reportedly depended on just several hundred clones that had expanded rapidly and came from non-depleted graft cells. Hyperexpanded clone frequencies declined over subsequent months; after one year, T-cell counts and TCRbeta diversity were mostly attributed to newly produced T cells. In some patients, high TCRbeta diversity at day 60 was attributed to recipient T cells and intrathymic progenitors that had survived conditioning.

Specimen: PBMCs, mostly from graft donor cells, collected 360 days after TCRalphabeta/CD19-depleted stem cell transplant. The sequence is built from TRBV30 and TRBJ2-7, with the D call perhaps TRBD1 or TRBD2, as 5 bases match in each case. The TCR was taken from a male patient under 18 who had a stem cell transplant for acute lymphoblastic leukemia, so the T cells may come from the graft donor. The encoded CDR3 is CAWSVTGFGTETYEQYF. The base sequence is TGTGCCTGGAGTGTGACGGGGTTTGGGACGGAGACCTACGAGCAGTACTTC.